The T cell receptor (beta chain) under discussion was sequenced for a study of cytomegalovirus exposure and HLA in healthy donors (dated by TCRdb to about 2017). The study in broad terms: An earlier analysis of approximately 550 of the donors reported approximately 270 Gb of sequence data and more than 90 million unique TCR beta sequences from roughly 180 million T cells. In the later analysis, no new phenotypic data were used to find candidate immune exposures; instead, reliance was placed on TCR beta sequences and their occurrence across donors. In addition to the first cohort of roughly 670 subjects, a separate validation cohort of some 120 different subjects was used. To decide whether each TCR beta V gene segment behaved as functional or pseudogenic, an earlier analysis of several hundred of the donors relied on high-throughput TCR beta sequencing. To predict cytomegalovirus infection status, the study combined high-throughput TCR immunosequencing, statistical association of individual TCRs with disease status, and machine learning. In a later analysis, previously published TCR beta repertoires from several hundred donors were re-analyzed and high-resolution HLA genotyping was added so that TCR occurrence patterns could be studied. Both class I and class II loci were covered by HLA typing, at four-digit resolution. The number of typed donors differed by locus: roughly 629-630 for A, B, C, DRB1 and DQB1; approximately 520 for DQA1; over 600 for DPA1; and roughly 490 for DPB1. A later genetic analysis took genome-wide SNP genotypes for about 55% of the 666 donors and used that subset as a discovery cohort. Alongside the repertoire data, information on donor age, sex, ethnicity and CMV serostatus was compiled. Across around 400 genotyped donors of the cohort, an average of approximately 200,000 unique TCR beta nucleotide sequences per donor were sequenced, and roughly 18% of those sequences were non-productive. The study aimed to test whether cataloging public T cell receptors could reveal signatures of past pathogen exposure. Using immunosequencing, the study profiled T cell repertoires from approximately 700 subjects and related those repertoires to cytomegalovirus serostatus. Roughly five DR-DQ haplotypes were handled as single units for association and clustering, since linkage in the cohort was strong. An early release that covered several hundred HLA-typed donors contained approximately 300 gigabases of sequencing data and around 85 million unique TCR sequences. Every discovery cohort repertoire had been produced on one sequencing platform. Of the roughly 400 genotyped donors, roughly 80% were placed in the genetic ancestry cluster associated with self-reported Caucasian donors.

The CDR3 runs 13 amino acids, cysteine and phenylalanine included. Left in the record is the CDR3 DNA by itself, 39 bases read in frame from the first base. Trimming at the junction amounts to 2 bases on V and 1 base on J, and the germline ends lie 5 bases apart. The germline V gene provides CDR1 MNHEY and CDR2 SVGAGI. On this clone: Its cognate antigen has yet to be identified. No much larger clone exists at a distance of one base, and base qualities are not known.

The full study reports these points: In both the original and validation cohorts, the classifier was reported to diagnose cytomegalovirus status with high specificity and sensitivity. Some IMGT-functional V segments, including TRBV6-2 and TRBV6-3, could not be distinguished by the 87-base-pair reads and were therefore excluded. In a later analysis, most CMV-associated TCR beta chains were found to appear HLA-restricted, with HLA associations seemingly driven largely by CMV exposure. Because counts were too low, 15 to 20 rarely observed V segments, including chromosome 9 orphons, were left out of the earlier analysis of approximately 500 of the donors. Linkage disequilibrium might explain the correlated functional status among segregating V segments, but an unknown experimental factor could not be excluded. The presence/absence analyses assumed that sequencing depth was roughly uniform across donors, and that assumption may not be true. A total of about 180 TCR beta chains were listed by the study as associated with cytomegalovirus. A few of the identified cytomegalovirus-associated TCR beta chains were confirmed in vitro to be specific for cytomegalovirus antigens. Compared with the roughly 700-donor mean, donors in an Asian-associated ancestry cluster had fewer N-insertions in productive TCRs, according to a later genetic analysis. Because HLA typing was unavailable for some donors at each locus, only the typed subset was used in association tests. A later genetic analysis associated a missense DCLRE1C variant with V-gene and J-gene trimming of TCR beta chains, and an independent cohort replicated the association. The authors suggested that the approach could potentially be generalized to other disease states and immunological phenotypes. According to a later analysis, TCR association rates differed among HLA loci, with DRB1 alleles showing the most associated TCRs and HLA-C alleles showing the fewest. This cohort had only TCR beta chains sequenced, and the lack of alpha or paired-chain data limited which features could be detected. An earlier analysis of around 500 of the donors showed that most TCR beta V segments appeared in productive rearrangements either about 90% or about 30% of the time, which broadly matched IMGT annotations. Across donors, most TCR sequences were observed very rarely, whereas some public TCRs were present in many individuals. A later analysis associated about 16,000 TCR beta sequences with specific HLA alleles at a false discovery rate of 0.05. Several of the top co-occurrence clusters appeared to be linked to parvovirus B19, influenza, CMV and Epstein-Barr virus, according to a later analysis. When HLA alleles, especially DR and DQ, strongly co-occurred, TCR associations were difficult to assign to individual alleles. In a later analysis, HLA-associated TCR beta chains were found to be more clonally expanded and to have lower generation probabilities than equally common non-associated chains. Immune exposure information for the cohort was limited to CMV serostatus. A cluster of highly shared sequence variants was judged likely to be a technical artifact of the sequencing pipeline. A further reported finding was that TCR beta sequences accurately predicted the HLA-A and HLA-B alleles for most subjects in the first cohort.

The cohort consisted of 600 or so healthy bone marrow donors. All cohort members were sampled while nominally healthy, although unrecorded immune exposures were likely present. The donor tested CMV seropositive, placing the donor among the 290 or so seropositive members of the cohort. A peripheral blood sample was collected from each donor, and TCR beta sequencing was performed on peripheral blood mononuclear cells. The Qiagen DNeasy Blood Extraction Kit was used to extract genomic DNA from the blood cell samples. Receptors were amplified or captured by the immunoSEQ multiplex PCR assay. For the multiplex PCR, a mixture combining 60 forward primers for TCR Vbeta segments and 13 reverse primers for TCR Jbeta segments was used. The CDR3 region of rearranged TCR beta genes was amplified from genomic DNA with a multiplex PCR assay. Amplified TCR beta libraries were sequenced as 87-base-pair reads on the Illumina HiSeq System. For the original study's pipeline: A later analysis tallied tens of millions of unique TCR beta chains across the 640 or so repertoires, and around 9.9 million of those chains were shared by two or more donors. A nearest-neighbor algorithm error-corrected the raw reads and collapsed the reads into unique sequences, merging closely related sequences to remove PCR and sequencing errors. CDR3 sequences were aligned to IMGT reference sequences to assign V, D and J gene segments. For a sequence to be retained, a match of at least six nucleotides to both a V gene segment and a J gene segment was required. Rearrangements were classified as productive when the CDR3 lacked stop codons and remained in frame with V and J, and all other rearrangements were classified as non-productive. Following IMGT convention, CDR3 was defined as the stretch from the second conserved V-encoded cysteine up to the conserved J-encoded phenylalanine. Sequences without an unambiguous match to a single V gene segment were excluded from the earlier analysis of approximately 560 of the donors. An earlier analysis of 500 to 700 of the donors classified V segments as functional when productive rearrangements were above 56.7% and as segregating when the standard deviation between donors was above 5%. A statistical classification framework was built for diagnosing cytomegalovirus status from the catalog of TCR beta chain sequences. A later analysis assigned V and J genes by comparing TCR nucleotide sequences with IMGT/GENE-DB human TR gene sequences. Using the TCRdist pipeline, a later analysis assigned CDR3 sequences along with most-parsimonious VDJ recombination scenarios. In a later analysis, each TCR beta chain was defined by its CDR3 amino acid sequence together with its V-gene family, and reads without a unique V-gene family were excluded. A later analysis removed 550 to 650 highly shared, low-generation-probability nucleotide sequences to deal with suspected cross-contamination and a sequencing artifact. In a later analysis, a clonal expansion index for each public chain was calculated from normalized within-repertoire ranks of inferred template counts. In a later analysis, generation probabilities were computed with a VDJ recombination model fitted to out-of-frame rearrangements, and the resulting probabilities were checked against IGoR. Hypergeometric tests were used in a later analysis to score TCR-TCR, TCR-HLA and TCR-CMV co-occurrence, with a repertoire-size bias correction applied to the TCR pairs. False discovery rates were estimated in a later analysis by permuting HLA or CMV assignments 20 times. In a later analysis, co-occurring TCRs were grouped using DBSCAN, with TCRdist sequence similarity added in when clustering inside HLA-allele-positive subsets. Repertoires with fewer than 30,000 or more than 120,000 public chains, plus five repertoires with anomalous nucleotide sharing, were excluded from co-occurrence clustering. Not all clones reach the TCRdb copy of this immuneACCESS table, which keeps in-frame sequences only. Checked studies attribute under half of the gap to unresolved V genes and leave the rest unexplained. V and J calls and clone size follow that table, whereas D and trimming were derived from the DNA. Within this sample are about 100,000 clones, with around 79% of them counted one time only. Under 3% of the sample rests with the top ten.

This sequence originates from a female donor in good health and CMV-seropositive. Sequencing was done on a sample of PBMCs. Recombination linked TRBV6-5 to TRBJ1-1, with the D gene not confidently named. The CDR3 protein sequence reads: CASSYRGNTEAFF. DNA sequence: TGTGCCAGCAGTTACAGAGGGAACACTGAAGCTTTCTTT.